The present T cell receptor beta chain was sequenced within a study of blood T cell repertoires in COVID-19. This CDR3 region has 16 residues. Repertoires were generated with immunoSEQ multiplex PCR, while TCRdb's copy carries only in-frame clones and drops some. Here the sample spans some 160,000 clones, roughly 93% being singletons. Sequencing was performed on peripheral blood. The receptor was derived from a man aged 18-30 years with acute or convalescent COVID-19. This chain uses TRBV21-1 with TRBJ1-1. TRBV21-1 is deemed a pseudogene. The CDR3 nucleotides are TGTGCCAGCAGCAAAGGTCTAAGCCCCGCCAACACTGAAGCTTTCTTT. Its translation is CASSKGLSPANTEAFF.